Following are 8 T cell receptor beta chains from one sample sequenced in a study of low-dose radiotherapy and immunotherapy resistance in tumors (dated by TCRdb to between 2021 and 2024). Taken with the paper, the label for time point translates to: before trial treatment. Sequenced on an Illumina HiSeq 2500. First-strand cDNA was synthesized using Superscript III and a set of TRAV- and TRBV-specific primers, so that both TCRalpha and TCRbeta chains were covered. An approximately 20-cycle PCR with Phusion amplified the TCRs, pairing a constant-region primer with the adapter that was attached to the V primers. TCRdb reprocessing: public reads trimmed at Q25 with fastp, clones called with MiXCR, in-frame beta chains kept. Duplicate CDR3 protein sequences are folded into a single record with the most common DNA and genes. The sample table contains tens of thousands of distinct CDR3 sequences; only one count was recorded for 18% of them. The ten largest make up 2.5% to 3.5% of the sample.

This sample comprised PBMCs, obtained before treatment. These receptors originate from a male donor with prostate cancer.

A few counts support this clonotype. The genes are TRBV27 and TRBJ2-3; TRBD2 matches at 7 bases. V shed 6 bases, J shed 8 bases, and the junction held 5 bases outside the gene matches. Germline loops: CDR1 MNHEY, CDR2 SMNVEV (reference sequence). This CDR3 has 12 amino acids. CDR3: CASSYSGFTQYF. The CDR3 bases are TGTGCCAGCAGCTATAGCGGGTTTACGCAGTATTTT.

This clonotype has only one observation. This chain links TRBV6-5 with TRBJ2-5; 13 positions agree with TRBD2. CDR3 size: 16 residues. Germline V gene lookup returns CDR1 MNHEY and CDR2 SVGAGI. V was clipped by 6 bases and J by 1 base; unmatched bases: 5. DNA of the CDR3: TGTGCCAGCAGATTGACTAGCGGGGGGTCCCAAGAGACCCAGTACTTC. Its translation is CASRLTSGGSQETQYF.

Points on this clonotype: Compared with germline, one end of the junction differs, possibly owing to a read error. The chain recombines TRBV5-6 with TRBJ1-4; 7 positions agree with TRBD1. Per the germline V gene, CDR1 is SGHDT and CDR2 is YYEEEE. The CDR3 spans 15 residues. This CDR3 reads CASNLDLTGIEKLFF. The CDR3 coding sequence is TGTGCCAGCAACTTGGATTTGACAGGGATTGAAAAACTGTTTTTT.

The J gene is TRBJ2-3, the V gene TRBV7-8; either TRBD1 or TRBD2 may supply D (6 bases each). The CDR3 is 15 amino acids. The germline CDR1 and CDR2 sequences are SGHVS and FQNEAQ. Trimming removed 2 bases from V and 6 bases from J, with 15 bases in between. For the CDR3, the DNA is TGTGCCAGCAGCTTACCCGGGGGCAGTTTGGATACGCAGTATTTT. It encodes CASSLPGGSLDTQYF.

This clonotype was observed many times. Written as DNA, the CDR3 is TGCAGCGTTGAATCAGGGTACGAATTGGAGCAGTACTTC. It translates to CSVESGYELEQYF. This chain links TRBV29-1 with TRBJ2-7, with a weak D call TRBD1 (5 bases). Germline V gene sequence: CDR1 SQVTM, CDR2 ANQGSEA. The length of the CDR3 is 13 residues. V dropped 2 bases and J dropped 7 bases, with 15 bases sitting between them.

This clonotype was detected a few times. V usage is TRBV6-2 or TRBV6-3 and J usage is TRBJ1-6; D is unresolved. With 10 bases removed from V and 4 bases from J, the gap between germline ends came to 14 bases. Per germline, CDR1 MNHEY and CDR2 SVGEGT. The CDR3 is 14 amino acids. The CDR3, as DNA: TGTGCCACCGAAGCAGGATCATATAATTCACCCCTCCACTTT. Amino acids: CATEAGSYNSPLHF.

This clonotype was seen a single time. With a far larger clone one base away, a read error is the likely cause. The J gene is TRBJ2-7, the V gene TRBV29-1; 8 bases agree with TRBD2. CDR1 SQVTM and CDR2 ANQGSEA come from the germline V gene. V dropped 5 bases and J dropped 7; count of bases not matched to a gene: 10. The CDR3 totals 13 residues. The DNA for the CDR3 is TGCAGCGTTTCCGGGGGGGGCAAGGGTGAGCAGTACTTC. This gives the protein CSVSGGGKGEQYF.

There are many counts of this clonotype. The chain combines TRBV27 with TRBJ1-2; a possible D gene is TRBD1 (6 bases). The CDR3 is 13 residues long. V was cut by 8 bases and J by 4 bases, with 14 bases left in between. Germline CDR1 is MNHEY and CDR2 is SMNVEV (reference sequence). The CDR3 DNA reads TGTGCCAGCCGGGACACAGCAACCTATGGCTACACCTTC. Translated, it gives CASRDTATYGYTF.